Below, one T cell receptor beta chain is given with its context. Its target is unknown. This specimen comes from a study of shared clonotypes between healthy human individuals. General study points: The naive CD4 repertoires of several donors were compared, and around 5% of clonotypes were shared.

Authors' data handling: In the immunoSEQ data, sequences were junction-only and lacked quality scores, so filtering differed. Clones were sequenced by immunoSEQ multiplex PCR, and TCRdb holds only the in-frame ones, with some missing. The V and J calls and clone size were taken over from that table, and D and trimming were inferred from the DNA. The sample includes approximately 1,500,000 clones, more than 95% of them seen just once. CDR3 length: 15 residues. Germline CDR1 reads SGHTA; CDR2 reads FQGNSA. J gave up 3 bases and V 2 bases, and 5 bases lay outside the gene matches. Subsets obtained from CD4+ cells comprised CD45RA+ naive and CD45RA-negative memory cells.

The chain recombines TRBV7-2 with TRBJ2-7; the match to TRBD1 covers 9 bases. The sample consisted of naive CD4+ T cells sorted from blood. Regarding subset: CD45RA+ positively selected. This clonotype originated in a man aged 25 to 40 in good health. In nucleotides, the CDR3 is TGTACCAGCAGCTTAACCGGGACAGGGCGCTACGAGCAGTACTTC. Translation: CTSSLTGTGRYEQYF.